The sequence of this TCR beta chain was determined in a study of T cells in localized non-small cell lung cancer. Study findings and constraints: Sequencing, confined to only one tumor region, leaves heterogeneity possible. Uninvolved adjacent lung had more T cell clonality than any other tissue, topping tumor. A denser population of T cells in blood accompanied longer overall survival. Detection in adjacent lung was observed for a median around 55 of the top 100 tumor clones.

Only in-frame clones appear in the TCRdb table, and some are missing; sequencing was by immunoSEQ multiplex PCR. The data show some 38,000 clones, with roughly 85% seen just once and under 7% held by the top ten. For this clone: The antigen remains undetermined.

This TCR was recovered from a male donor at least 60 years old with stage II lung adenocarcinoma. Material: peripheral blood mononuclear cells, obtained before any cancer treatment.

For the CDR3, the DNA is TGTGCCAGCAGCCAAGGACTCGGGGGGCATGGCTACACCTTC. Its protein is CASSQGLGGHGYTF. V and J are TRBV4-2 and TRBJ1-2; perhaps TRBD1 as D (6 bases). The CDR3 is 14 amino acids. Trimming took off 1 base at V and 6 bases at J, with 12 bases between the two ends. Germline assignment: CDR1 LGHNA and CDR2 YNFKEQ.